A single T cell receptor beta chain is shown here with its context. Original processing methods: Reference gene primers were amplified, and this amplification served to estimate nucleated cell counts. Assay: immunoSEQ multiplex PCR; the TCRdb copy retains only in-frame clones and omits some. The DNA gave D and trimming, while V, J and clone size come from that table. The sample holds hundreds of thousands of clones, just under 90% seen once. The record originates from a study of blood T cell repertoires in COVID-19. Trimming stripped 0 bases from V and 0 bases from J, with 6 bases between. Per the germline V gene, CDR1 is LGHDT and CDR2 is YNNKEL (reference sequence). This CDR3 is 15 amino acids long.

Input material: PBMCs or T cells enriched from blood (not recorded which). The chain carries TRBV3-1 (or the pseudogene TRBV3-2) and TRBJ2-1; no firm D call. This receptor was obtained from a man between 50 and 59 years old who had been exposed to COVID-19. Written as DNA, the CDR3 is TGTGCCAGCAGCCAAGAGCCTAGCTCCTACAATGAGCAGTTCTTC. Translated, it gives CASSQEPSSYNEQFF.